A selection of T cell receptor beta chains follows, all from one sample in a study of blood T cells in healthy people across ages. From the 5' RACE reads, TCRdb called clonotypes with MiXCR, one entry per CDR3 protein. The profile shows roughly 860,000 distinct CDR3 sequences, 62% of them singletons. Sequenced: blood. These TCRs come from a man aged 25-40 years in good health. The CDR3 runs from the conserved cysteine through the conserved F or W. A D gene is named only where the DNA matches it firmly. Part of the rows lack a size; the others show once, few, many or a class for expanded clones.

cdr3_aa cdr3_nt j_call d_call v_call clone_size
CASSLVASGGADIQYF TGTGCCAGCAGCTTAGTGGCTAGCGGGGGGGCAGACATTCAGTACTTC TRBJ2-4 TRBD2 TRBV7-2 NA
CASRESYSEQYF TGTGCCAGCAGGGAGTCATACTCCGAGCAGTACTTC TRBJ2-7 NA TRBV12-3/TRBV12-4 few
CSAGGPLSGANVQTF TGCAGTGCTGGGGGGCCCCTCTCTGGGGCCAACGTCCAGACTTTC TRBJ2-6 NA TRBV20-1 NA
CASNRQGVSGANVLTF TGTGCCAGTAACCGGCAGGGAGTATCTGGGGCCAACGTCCTGACTTTC TRBJ2-6 NA TRBV19 NA
CATSDPGTGDTEAFF TGTGCCACCAGTGATCCCGGGACAGGGGACACTGAAGCTTTCTTT TRBJ1-1 TRBD1 TRBV24-1 NA
CASSPLSTSLTDTQYF TGTGCCAGCAGCCCCCTCTCGACTAGCCTCACAGATACGCAGTATTTT TRBJ2-3 TRBD2 TRBV11-2 NA
CASSLNEGEQFF TGTGCCAGCAGCTTAAACGAGGGTGAGCAGTTCTTC TRBJ2-1 NA TRBV7-2 many
CASIPGRTDYYNEQFF TGTGCCAGCATCCCCGGGCGAACGGACTATTACAATGAGCAGTTCTTC TRBJ2-1 NA TRBV21-1 NA
CASSHLLAGGRSGANVLTF TGTGCCAGCAGCCACCTACTAGCGGGGGGCCGCTCTGGGGCCAACGTCCTGACTTTC TRBJ2-6 TRBD2 TRBV3-1 NA
CASIPTVGNTGELFF TGTGCCAGCATTCCCACAGTGGGCAACACCGGGGAGCTGTTTTTT TRBJ2-2 NA TRBV2 NA
CSVADRTYSYEQYF TGCAGCGTTGCCGACAGAACATACTCCTACGAGCAGTACTTC TRBJ2-7 NA TRBV29-1 few
CASSLVGASYNEQFF TGTGCCAGCAGTTTAGTGGGGGCCTCCTACAATGAGCAGTTCTTC TRBJ2-1 NA TRBV12-3/TRBV12-4 NA
CATTVPGQGALVGGYTF TGTGCCACCACCGTGCCGGGACAGGGGGCTTTAGTGGGTGGCTACACCTTC TRBJ1-2 TRBD1 TRBV15 NA
CASSYRDRYSPLHF TGTGCCAGCAGTTACCGCGACCGGTATTCACCCCTCCACTTT TRBJ1-6 NA TRBV6-6 few
CAWRGGQGRGYGYTF TGTGCCTGGAGGGGGGGACAGGGAAGAGGCTATGGCTACACCTTC TRBJ1-2 TRBD1 TRBV30 NA
CASTGTRERYF TGTGCCAGTACAGGGACTCGGGAGCGGTACTTC TRBJ2-5 NA TRBV12-3/TRBV12-4 NA
CSAPPGTGELFF TGCAGTGCCCCTCCTGGCACCGGGGAGCTGTTTTTT TRBJ2-2 NA TRBV20-1 once
CASSYSPVYNEQFF TGTGCCAGCAGTTACTCGCCAGTCTACAATGAGCAGTTCTTC TRBJ2-1 NA TRBV6-5 NA
CASSPLLVSETQYF TGTGCCAGCAGTCCACTACTAGTTTCGGAGACCCAGTACTTC TRBJ2-5 NA TRBV27 few
CASSLTDLALVPTKNIQYF TGTGCCAGCAGCTTGACCGATCTAGCTTTGGTACCTACCAAAAACATTCAGTACTTC TRBJ2-4 NA TRBV5-6 NA
CASSSSGAGYEQYF TGTGCCAGCAGTTCTTCCGGAGCGGGCTACGAGCAGTACTTC TRBJ2-7 NA TRBV11-3 NA
CASSQVDGQEETQYF TGTGCCAGCAGCCAAGTCGACGGGCAGGAAGAGACCCAGTACTTC TRBJ2-5 NA TRBV4-2 NA
CASSLGGWGETQYF TGTGCCAGCAGTTTAGGAGGGTGGGGAGAGACCCAGTACTTC TRBJ2-5 NA TRBV12-3/TRBV12-4 few
CASSNPGLAGANEQFF TGTGCCAGCAGTAACCCCGGACTAGCGGGGGCCAATGAGCAGTTCTTC TRBJ2-1 TRBD2 TRBV6-2/TRBV6-3 few
CASSVREGSHEQYF TGTGCCAGCAGCGTAAGGGAGGGATCCCACGAGCAGTACTTC TRBJ2-7 TRBD2 TRBV7-9 NA
CASSVGSGAYNEQFF TGTGCCAGCAGCGTAGGCAGCGGTGCCTACAATGAGCAGTTCTTC TRBJ2-1 NA TRBV9 NA
CASTPATNEKLFF TGTGCCAGCACACCTGCAACTAATGAAAAACTGTTTTTT TRBJ1-4 NA TRBV7-2 NA
CSVETSGASSYNEQYF TGCAGCGTTGAAACTAGCGGGGCCAGCTCCTACAATGAGCAGTACTTC TRBJ2-7 TRBD2 TRBV29-1 NA
CSASPTVGNQPQHF TGCAGTGCTAGTCCGACAGTAGGCAATCAGCCCCAGCATTTT TRBJ1-5 NA TRBV20-1 NA
CASSRGRSGTENEQFF TGTGCCAGCAGCCGAGGTAGATCCGGGACTGAGAATGAGCAGTTCTTC TRBJ2-1 NA TRBV14 once
CASSLEGAFGYTF TGTGCCAGCAGCTTGGAGGGGGCCTTCGGCTACACCTTC TRBJ1-2 TRBD1 TRBV7-3 few
CASSMRTGNTEAFF TGTGCCAGCAGCATGCGGACGGGGAACACTGAAGCTTTCTTT TRBJ1-1 NA TRBV7-2 NA
CASSLAQTANYGYTF TGCGCCAGCAGCTTGGCCCAGACAGCTAACTATGGCTACACCTTC TRBJ1-2 NA TRBV5-1 few
CAGSHGIKGHGELFF TGTGCCGGCAGCCATGGGATTAAGGGTCACGGGGAGCTGTTTTTT TRBJ2-2 NA TRBV3-1 once
CASSQGPDGSYEQYF TGCGCCAGCAGCCAAGGGCCCGACGGATCCTACGAGCAGTACTTC TRBJ2-7 NA TRBV4-3 NA
CASSVDRANTEAFF TGTGCCAGCAGTGTCGACAGGGCGAACACTGAAGCTTTCTTT TRBJ1-1 TRBD1 TRBV27 once
CASSLQAGNQETQYF TGTGCCAGCAGCTTACAAGCGGGGAACCAAGAGACCCAGTACTTC TRBJ2-5 TRBD2 TRBV13 NA
CASSLETGGETQYF TGTGCCAGCAGCTTAGAAACGGGTGGGGAGACCCAGTACTTC TRBJ2-5 NA TRBV7-2 many
CASRTVYGYTF TGTGCCAGCCGGACAGTTTATGGCTACACCTTC TRBJ1-2 NA TRBV27 NA
CASSTDRETYNEQFF TGTGCCAGCAGCACCGACAGGGAAACCTACAATGAGCAGTTCTTC TRBJ2-1 TRBD1 TRBV5-5 NA
CASSSPGRWTEAFF TGTGCCAGCAGTTCACCAGGCCGTTGGACTGAAGCTTTCTTT TRBJ1-1 NA TRBV27 once
CASGIAGGTLNEQFF TGTGCCAGCGGAATAGCGGGGGGGACCCTAAATGAGCAGTTCTTC TRBJ2-1 TRBD2 TRBV2 NA